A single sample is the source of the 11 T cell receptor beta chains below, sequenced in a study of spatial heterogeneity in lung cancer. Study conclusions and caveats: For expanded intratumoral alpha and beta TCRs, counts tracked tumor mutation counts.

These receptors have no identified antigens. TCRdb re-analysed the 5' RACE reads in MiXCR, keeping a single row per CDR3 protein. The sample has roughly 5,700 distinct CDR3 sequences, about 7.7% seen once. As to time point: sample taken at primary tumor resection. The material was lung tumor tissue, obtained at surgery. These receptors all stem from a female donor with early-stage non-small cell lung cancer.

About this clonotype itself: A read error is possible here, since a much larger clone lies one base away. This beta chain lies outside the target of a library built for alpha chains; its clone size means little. The CDR3 nucleotides read TGTACCAGTAGTGCCCGACAGGGCATCCAAGAGACCCAGTACTTC. Its protein product is CTSSARQGIQETQYF. The chain links TRBV19 to TRBJ2-5; 7 nucleotides line up with TRBD1. Germline CDR1 and CDR2: LNHDA and SQIVND (reference sequence). The CDR3 has 15 amino acids.

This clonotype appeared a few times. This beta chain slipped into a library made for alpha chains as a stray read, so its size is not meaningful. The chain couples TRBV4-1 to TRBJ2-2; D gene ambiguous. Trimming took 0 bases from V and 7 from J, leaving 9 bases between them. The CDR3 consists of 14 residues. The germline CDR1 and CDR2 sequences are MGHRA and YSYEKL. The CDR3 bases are TGCGCCAGCAGCCAAGACCCATGGGGCGGGGAGCTGTTTTTT. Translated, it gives CASSQDPWGGELFF.

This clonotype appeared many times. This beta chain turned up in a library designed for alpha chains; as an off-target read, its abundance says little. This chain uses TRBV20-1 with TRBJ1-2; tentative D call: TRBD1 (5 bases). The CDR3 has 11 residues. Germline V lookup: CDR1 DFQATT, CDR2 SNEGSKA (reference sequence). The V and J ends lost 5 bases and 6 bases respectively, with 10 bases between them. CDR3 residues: CSAGRDHGYTF. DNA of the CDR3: TGCAGTGCTGGCCGGGACCATGGCTACACCTTC.

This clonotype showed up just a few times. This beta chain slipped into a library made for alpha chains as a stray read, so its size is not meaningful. The CDR3 DNA reads TGTGCCAGCAGTGCCGGACAGTTGTACGAGCAGTACTTC. This codes for CASSAGQLYEQYF. This sequence joins TRBV27 and TRBJ2-7; tentatively, D is TRBD1 (6 bases). The CDR3 spans 13 residues. The V end lost 5 bases, the J end lost 4 bases, and 12 bases lay between the germline ends. CDR1 and CDR2 from the germline V gene are MNHEY and SMNVEV (reference sequence).

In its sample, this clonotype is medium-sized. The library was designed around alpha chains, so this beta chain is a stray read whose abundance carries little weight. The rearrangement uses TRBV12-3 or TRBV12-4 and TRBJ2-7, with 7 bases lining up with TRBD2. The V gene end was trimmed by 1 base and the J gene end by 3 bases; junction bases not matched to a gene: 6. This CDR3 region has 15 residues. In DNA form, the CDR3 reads TGTGCCAGCAGTTTAGATCAGGGCGGGGGCTACGAGCAGTACTTC. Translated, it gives CASSLDQGGGYEQYF.

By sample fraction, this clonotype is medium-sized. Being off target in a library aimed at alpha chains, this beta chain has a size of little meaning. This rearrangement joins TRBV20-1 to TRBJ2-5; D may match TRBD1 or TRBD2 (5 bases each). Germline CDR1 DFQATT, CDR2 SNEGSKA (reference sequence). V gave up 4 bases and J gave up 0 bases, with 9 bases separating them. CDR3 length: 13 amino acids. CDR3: CSATGADQETQYF. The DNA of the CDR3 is TGCAGTGCTACCGGGGCTGACCAAGAGACCCAGTACTTC.

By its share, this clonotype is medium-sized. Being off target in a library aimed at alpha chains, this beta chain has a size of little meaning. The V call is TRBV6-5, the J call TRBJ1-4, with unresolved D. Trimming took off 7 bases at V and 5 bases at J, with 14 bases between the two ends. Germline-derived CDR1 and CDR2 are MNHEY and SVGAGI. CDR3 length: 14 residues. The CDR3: CASKAGYGNEKLFF. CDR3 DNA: TGTGCCAGCAAAGCCGGTTATGGGAATGAAAAACTGTTTTTT.

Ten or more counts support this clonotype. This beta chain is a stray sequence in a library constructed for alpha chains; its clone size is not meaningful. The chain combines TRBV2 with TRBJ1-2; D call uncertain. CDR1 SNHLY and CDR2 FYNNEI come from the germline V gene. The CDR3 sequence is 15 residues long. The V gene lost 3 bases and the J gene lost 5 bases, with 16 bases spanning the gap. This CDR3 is CASSDIQWRKYGYTF. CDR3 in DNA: TGTGCCAGCAGTGATATACAGTGGCGGAAATATGGCTACACCTTC.

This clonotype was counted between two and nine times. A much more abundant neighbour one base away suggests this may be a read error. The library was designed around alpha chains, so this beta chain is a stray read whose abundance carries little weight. The CDR3 here is CSIETSANSYEQYF. Here the CDR3 DNA reads TGCAGCATTGAAACTAGCGCGAACTCCTACGAGCAGTACTTC. This rearrangement joins TRBV29-1 to TRBJ2-7, with 7 bases aligning to TRBD2. Germline V gene data show CDR1 as SQVTM and CDR2 as ANQGSEA. This CDR3 has 14 amino acids.

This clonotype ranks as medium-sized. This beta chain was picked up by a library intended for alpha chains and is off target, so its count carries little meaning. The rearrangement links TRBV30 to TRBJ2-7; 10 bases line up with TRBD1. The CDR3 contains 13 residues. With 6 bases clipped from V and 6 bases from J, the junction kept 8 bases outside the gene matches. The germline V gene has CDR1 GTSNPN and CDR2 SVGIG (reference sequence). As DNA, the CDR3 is TGTGCCTGCCGGTTGGACAGGGGGTCCGAGCAGTACTTC. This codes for CACRLDRGSEQYF.

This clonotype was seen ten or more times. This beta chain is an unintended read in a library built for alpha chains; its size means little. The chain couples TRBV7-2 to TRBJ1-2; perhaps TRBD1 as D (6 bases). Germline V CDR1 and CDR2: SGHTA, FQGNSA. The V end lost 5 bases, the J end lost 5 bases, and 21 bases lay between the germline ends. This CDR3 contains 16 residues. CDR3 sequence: CASSKTGSPLVYGYTF. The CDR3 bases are TGTGCCAGCAGCAAAACAGGGTCCCCCCTCGTTTATGGCTACACCTTC.